The clone carrying this T cell receptor beta chain was found a few times. Its antigen is currently unknown. This specimen belongs to a study of T cell responses to AZD1222 COVID-19 vaccine. Findings of the study overall: Repertoire samples came only from after the peak T cell response. Increases in Spike-specific TCR breadth and depth were seen after two AZD1222 doses.

Sequencing used immunoSEQ multiplex PCR; TCRdb keeps in-frame clones, though not all of them. The data show 110,000 or so clones, about 88% seen once. The junction had 10 bases not matched to a gene; V was cut back by 6 bases and J by 4 bases. The CDR3 extends over 15 amino acids. Germline assignment: CDR1 LNHDA and CDR2 SQIVND (reference sequence). Source: peripheral blood, taken 28 days after the second AZD1222 dose. The chain has TRBV19 and TRBJ2-7, with 9 bases lining up with TRBD1. The TCR originated in an adult who received the AZD1222 COVID-19 vaccine. CDR3 amino acids: CASSPGQGSYYEQYF. CDR3 DNA sequence: TGTGCCAGTAGCCCCGGACAGGGGTCTTATTACGAGCAGTACTTC.